These 30 T cell receptor beta chains share one sample of origin, sequenced in a study of spatial heterogeneity in lung cancer. Specified time point: blood at routine non-recurrence follow-up after resection. TCRdb independently ran MiXCR on the 5' RACE reads; one entry per CDR3 protein. Among 9,500 to 13,000 distinct CDR3 sequences listed, about 9.5% were seen once. The source was PBMCs, collected at follow-up. Source of these receptors: a female donor with early-stage non-small cell lung cancer.

In this sample, this clonotype turned up many times. The V and J genes are TRBV4-1 and TRBJ2-6, with D possibly matching TRBD2 (6 bases). V was shortened by 0 bases and J by 0 bases, with 6 bases between the two germline ends. From germline, CDR1 is MGHRA and CDR2 YSYEKL. CDR3 length equals 16 residues. This CDR3 reads CASSQEAGSGANVLTF. The CDR3 DNA follows: TGCGCCAGCAGCCAAGAAGCGGGCTCTGGGGCCAACGTCCTGACTTTC.

V and J are TRBV20-1 and TRBJ2-3; TRBD2 aligns across 12 bases. J gave up 4 bases and V 1 base, and 3 bases lay outside the gene matches. The CDR3 loop spans 15 amino acids. Germline assignment: CDR1 DFQATT and CDR2 SNEGSKA (reference sequence). CDR3 region: CSARVPSGRADTQYF. The CDR3 region has the DNA TGCAGTGCTAGAGTGCCTAGCGGGAGGGCAGATACGCAGTATTTT.

The table lists this clonotype with many counts. The chain uses TRBV9 and TRBJ2-7, with D possibly TRBD2 on 5 matching bases. V was trimmed by 4 bases and J by 2 bases, leaving 16 bases between them. This CDR3 contains 15 residues. Germline V gene lookup returns CDR1 SGDLS and CDR2 YYNGEE. CDR3 sequence: CASSYAAGFAYEQYF. The CDR3 DNA is TGTGCCAGCAGCTACGCGGCGGGTTTCGCCTACGAGCAGTACTTC.

This clonotype has ten or more counts. V gene TRBV18 combines with J gene TRBJ2-7, with D possibly TRBD1 on 6 matching bases. Trimming pared 3 bases from V and 5 bases from J, leaving 20 bases between. Germline CDR1 and CDR2: KGHSH and LQKENI. This CDR3 comprises 16 residues. This CDR3 reads CASSPPYRATWDEQYF. CDR3 DNA sequence: TGTGCCAGCTCACCCCCTTACAGGGCGACATGGGACGAGCAGTACTTC.

This clonotype was recorded at least ten times. V gene TRBV29-1 combines with J gene TRBJ2-1; 15 bases agree with TRBD2. Germline loops: CDR1 SQVTM, CDR2 ANQGSEA. CDR3 size: 16 residues. Trimming took 3 bases from V and 4 from J; bases not matched to a gene: 4. CDR3 region: CSVDGLAGGVYNEQFF. The CDR3 coding sequence is TGCAGCGTTGACGGACTAGCGGGAGGGGTATACAATGAGCAGTTCTTC.

This clonotype was picked up many times. This chain uses TRBV19 with TRBJ2-5; TRBD1 aligns across 9 bases. The J segment lost 4 bases and the V segment lost 6 bases, leaving 6 bases of the junction unmatched. The CDR3 is 14 amino acids. Germline values: CDR1 LNHDA, CDR2 SQIVND (reference sequence). This CDR3 is CASSTGGAGETQYF. CDR3 nucleotide sequence: TGTGCCAGTAGCACAGGGGGCGCGGGAGAGACCCAGTACTTC. Full variable domain (rest looked up from reference TRBV19 and TRBJ2-5): DGGITQSPKYLFRKEGQNVTLSCEQNLNHDAMYWYRQDPGQGLRLIYYSQIVNDFQKGDIAEGYSVSREKKESFPLTVTSAQKNPTAFYLCASSTGGAGETQYFGPGTRLLVL.

Sample share makes this clonotype medium-sized. This chain joins TRBV28 and TRBJ2-1; D is tentatively TRBD1 or TRBD2 (5 bases each). V lost 3 bases and J lost 2, with 17 bases in between. CDR3 size: 17 residues. Germline CDR1 is MDHEN and CDR2 is SYDVKM. The CDR3 loop is CASSLGTGTGPYNEQFF. The CDR3 DNA is TGTGCCAGCAGTTTGGGAACCGGGACGGGACCCTACAATGAGCAGTTCTTC. Full variable domain (outside the CDR3, taken from reference TRBV28 and TRBJ2-1): DVKVTQSSRYLVKRTGEKVFLECVQDMDHENMFWYRQDPGLGLRLIYFSYDVKMKEKGDIPEGYSVSREKKERFSLILESASTNQTSMYLCASSLGTGTGPYNEQFFGPGTRLTVL.

The chain recombines TRBV27 with TRBJ2-1, with 10 bases that match TRBD1. This CDR3 is built from 15 residues. V lost 8 bases, J lost 7 bases, and 11 bases stayed unmatched. Germline lookup yields CDR1 MNHEY and CDR2 SMNVEV (reference sequence). For the CDR3, the DNA is TGTGCCAGCTTTCGGGGACAGGGGACGCGAAATGAGCAGTTCTTC. Translating gives CASFRGQGTRNEQFF.

Remarks on this clonotype: This may arise from a read error, as a much more abundant clone is one base away. This sequence joins TRBV5-4 and TRBJ2-1, with 11 bases lining up with TRBD2. CDR1 and CDR2 from the germline V gene are SGHNT and YYREEE (reference sequence). The CDR3 covers 16 residues. CDR3: CASSPTSGRLLNEQLF. In DNA form, the CDR3 reads TGTGCCAGCAGCCCTACTAGCGGGAGACTCCTGAATGAGCAGCTCTTC.

The sample holds many counts of this clonotype. J is TRBJ2-3 and V is TRBV12-3 or TRBV12-4; a possible D gene is TRBD1 (5 bases). V lost 0 bases and J 6 bases, leaving 13 bases between the germline ends. The CDR3 spans 15 residues. This CDR3 reads CASSLANQGQDTQYF. As DNA, the CDR3 is TGTGCCAGCAGTTTAGCCAACCAGGGCCAGGATACGCAGTATTTT.

This clonotype has at least ten counts. The V gene is TRBV7-8, the J gene TRBJ2-7, with 10 bases lining up with TRBD1. Germline assignment: CDR1 SGHVS and CDR2 FQNEAQ. After removal of 5 bases from V and 3 bases from J, the junction contained 10 bases not matched to a gene. This CDR3 contains 16 residues. Here the CDR3 reads CASSEKPGQGRYEQYF. The DNA for the CDR3 is TGTGCCAGCAGCGAGAAACCGGGACAGGGGCGCTACGAGCAGTACTTC.

This clonotype was counted many times. The rearrangement joins TRBV28 to TRBJ2-3, with D perhaps TRBD1 or TRBD2 (6 bases each). V shed 2 bases and J shed 2 bases, with 17 bases lying between them. The CDR3 contains 17 residues. Germline CDR1 MDHEN, CDR2 SYDVKM. CDR3: CASSLNGGLVVTDTQYF. The CDR3, as DNA: TGTGCCAGCAGTTTAAACGGGGGCCTTGTGGTCACAGATACGCAGTATTTT.

This clonotype was detected ten times or more. The rearrangement joins TRBV4-1 to TRBJ1-1, with a tentative D call TRBD1 (5 bases). The CDR3 runs 15 residues. Germline V gene lookup returns CDR1 MGHRA and CDR2 YSYEKL. The V end was cut by 2 bases, the J end by 4 bases, with 14 bases between. This chain's CDR3 is CASSQPLQGFTEAFF. In DNA, the CDR3 is TGCGCCAGCAGCCAACCATTGCAGGGCTTCACTGAAGCTTTCTTT.

Many counts were recorded for this clonotype. This chain links TRBV18 with TRBJ1-6; D possibly corresponds to TRBD1 (6 bases). V dropped 1 base and J dropped 10 bases, with 14 bases sitting between them. Germline V gene sequence: CDR1 KGHSH, CDR2 LQKENI. The CDR3 covers 15 residues. CDR3 sequence reads: CASSPRSRGNSPLHF. The DNA of the CDR3 is TGTGCCAGCTCACCACGTTCCAGGGGTAACTCACCCCTCCACTTT.

This clonotype has ten or more counts. This chain links TRBV6-5 with TRBJ1-2, with 7 bases matching TRBD1. The CDR3 consists of 14 residues. Germline values: CDR1 MNHEY, CDR2 SVGAGI. J lost 8 bases, V lost 2 bases, and 8 bases had no gene match. The CDR3 DNA reads TGTGCCAGCAGTTACCGAGGACAGGACGGCGGCTACACCTTC. Protein product: CASSYRGQDGGYTF.

The table lists this clonotype with many counts. The rearrangement uses TRBV18 and TRBJ1-1, with D perhaps matching TRBD1 (5 bases). In germline, CDR1 is KGHSH, CDR2 LQKENI. The CDR3 covers 15 residues. Trimming stripped 0 bases from V and 0 bases from J, with 8 bases between. In DNA form, the CDR3 reads TGTGCCAGCTCACCACCGAGGGGACTGAACACTGAAGCTTTCTTT. Its protein product is CASSPPRGLNTEAFF.

This clonotype was observed a handful of times. V is TRBV7-2 and J is TRBJ2-5; TRBD1 matches at 8 bases. The CDR3 runs 15 residues. Unmatched junction bases numbered 10, after V lost 5 bases and J lost 5 bases. The germline V gene encodes CDR1 SGHTA and CDR2 FQGNSA. CDR3 sequence (DNA): TGTGCCAGCAGCCTGAGAGCAGGGGGCGGGGAGACCCAGTACTTC. This encodes CASSLRAGGGETQYF.

This clonotype appeared once. This clone may be a read error of a much larger clone one base away. V is TRBV20-1 and J is TRBJ2-1, with 11 bases fitting TRBD2. Germline V gene sequence: CDR1 DFQATT, CDR2 SNEGSKA (reference sequence). The CDR3 loop spans 15 amino acids. The CDR3 spells CSARVGLAEYIEQFF. CDR3 nucleotide sequence: TGCAGTGCTAGAGTGGGACTAGCGGAGTACATTGAGCAGTTCTTC.

This clonotype was recorded at least ten times. The J gene is TRBJ2-1, the V gene TRBV7-9; D gene unclear. V was trimmed by 6 bases and J by 10 bases, leaving 10 bases between them. The CDR3 length is 11 residues. Germline values: CDR1 SEHNR, CDR2 FQNEAQ (reference sequence). CDR3 bases: TGTGCCAGCAGACGCAGGCTAGAGCAGTTCTTC. It is translated as CASRRRLEQFF.

This clonotype was picked up many times. V usage is TRBV28 and J usage is TRBJ1-3; possibly TRBD1 for D (6 bases). This CDR3 spans 15 amino acids. Germline V CDR1 and CDR2: MDHEN, SYDVKM. Deletions cut 7 bases from V and 0 bases from J, with 13 bases between. The CDR3 protein is CASTLGQSSGNTIYF. The CDR3 bases are TGTGCCAGCACCCTTGGACAGAGCTCTGGAAACACCATATATTTT.

This clonotype is classed as medium-sized. The rearrangement joins TRBV7-2 to TRBJ2-4, with 7 bases lining up with TRBD1. V lost 5 bases to trimming and J lost 2 bases; unmatched junction nucleotides: 3. This CDR3 spans 14 amino acids. Germline lookup yields CDR1 SGHTA and CDR2 FQGNSA. CDR3 DNA: TGTGCCAGCAGCCCGACAGGGCCCAAAAACATTCAGTACTTC. Its translation is CASSPTGPKNIQYF.

At least ten counts were recorded for this clonotype. This chain connects TRBV2 to TRBJ2-5; D may be TRBD1 (6 bases). CDR3 length equals 16 residues. From germline, CDR1 is SNHLY and CDR2 FYNNEI. V was cut by 1 base and J by 4 bases, with 16 bases left in between. CDR3 coding DNA: TGTGCCAGCAGTGAAGAGGAAGGGGGACCGGGAGAGACCCAGTACTTC. This translates into CASSEEEGGPGETQYF.

At least ten counts were recorded for this clonotype. The rearrangement joins TRBV29-1 to TRBJ2-3, with 8 bases fitting TRBD1. CDR3 size: 11 residues. The J segment lost 5 bases and the V segment lost 5 bases, leaving 0 bases of the junction unmatched. Germline lookup yields CDR1 SQVTM and CDR2 ANQGSEA. The CDR3 sequence is CSVTGGDTQYF. CDR3 DNA sequence: TGCAGCGTTACAGGGGGAGATACGCAGTATTTT.

This clonotype occurred many times. The chain carries TRBV6-5 and TRBJ2-3; TRBD2 matches 7 bases. The CDR3 is 15 amino acids. From germline, CDR1 is MNHEY and CDR2 SVGAGI. Unmatched junction bases numbered 7, after V lost 3 bases and J lost 4 bases. CDR3 sequence (DNA): TGTGCCAGCAGTTATGGGGGACTAAGCCCAGATACGCAGTATTTT. It is translated as CASSYGGLSPDTQYF.

This clonotype has a count of ten or more. This chain joins TRBV7-8 and TRBJ2-5, with TRBD2 matching 9 bases. Germline CDR1 reads SGHVS; CDR2 reads FQNEAQ. Unmatched junction bases numbered 6, after V lost 3 bases and J lost 1 base. This CDR3 contains 16 residues. The CDR3 is CASSFRLAEPQETQYF. For the CDR3, the DNA is TGTGCCAGCAGCTTCCGACTAGCGGAGCCCCAAGAGACCCAGTACTTC. Looking up the rest from reference TRBV7-8 and TRBJ2-5 gives the full variable domain: GAGVSQSPRYKVAKRGQDVALRCDPISGHVSLFWYQQALGQGPEFLTYFQNEAQLDKSGLPSDRFFAERPEGSVSTLKIQRTQQEDSAVYLCASSFRLAEPQETQYFGPGTRLLVL.

This clonotype has a count of ten or more. The chain recombines TRBV5-1 with TRBJ2-5; unclear D gene. CDR1 SGHRS and CDR2 YFSETQ come from the germline V gene. This CDR3 has 14 residues. V was cut by 0 bases and J by 5 bases, with 11 bases left in between. For the CDR3, the DNA is TGCGCCAGCAGCTTGGGCTTTTCCCTGGAGACCCAGTACTTC. This encodes CASSLGFSLETQYF.

In its sample, this clonotype was seen many times. The chain carries TRBV20-1 and TRBJ2-7, with D possibly matching TRBD2 (5 bases). This CDR3 is 16 amino acids long. V lost 3 bases to trimming and J lost 2 bases, with 20 bases between them. Germline V CDR1 and CDR2: DFQATT, SNEGSKA (reference sequence). The chain's CDR3 is CSARDPRGSTPYEQYF. In nucleotides, the CDR3 is TGCAGTGCTAGGGACCCCCGAGGGTCTACCCCCTACGAGCAGTACTTC.

The chain couples TRBV6-1 to TRBJ1-6; no clear D gene. From germline, CDR1 is MNHNS and CDR2 SASEGT. V was pared by 3 bases and J by 9 bases, with 12 bases between. This CDR3 has 14 residues. CDR3 amino acids: CASSDPGWGSPLHF. The CDR3 nucleotides read TGTGCCAGCAGTGACCCAGGCTGGGGTTCACCCCTCCACTTT.

This clonotype was counted many times. CDR3 DNA: TGTGCCAGCAGCCCACCTGGCTCTGGAAACACCATATATTTT. This sequence encodes CASSPPGSGNTIYF. The gene calls are TRBV7-6 and TRBJ1-3; no firm D call. This CDR3 contains 14 residues. Germline lookup yields CDR1 SGHVS and CDR2 FNYEAQ. Trimming removed 5 bases from V and 0 bases from J, with 8 bases in between.

The rearrangement joins TRBV15 to TRBJ2-1, with 7 bases identical to TRBD2. The germline CDR1 and CDR2 sequences are LNHNV and YYDKDF (reference sequence). V lost 3 bases to trimming and J lost 10 bases; unmatched junction nucleotides: 6. The CDR3 consists of 13 residues. The CDR3, as DNA: TGTGCCACCAGCAGCCGACTAGCCCGAGAGCAGTTCTTC. Its protein product is CATSSRLAREQFF.